This TCR beta chain comes out of a study of T cell changes during pregnancy in multiple sclerosis (dated by TCRdb to the late 2010s). About the investigation overall: Changes in the T cell repertoire over the course of pregnancy were examined in this study in women with multiple sclerosis.

Library preparation employed the immunoSEQ multiplex PCR assay. TCRdb holds this immuneACCESS table with in-frame rearrangements only. Some clones are missing; in checked studies, unresolved V genes explain under half, and the rest has no known cause. This sample has roughly 75,000 clones in its table, and approximately 94% of those were observed once. The top ten constitute 2.5% to 3% of the sample. This clone was detected once. The target of this receptor is not known. No base quality information exists; no much larger clone differs at one position. V loses 5 bases at its end and J loses 4 bases; junction bases beyond the gene matches: 8. The CDR3 has 15 amino acids, counting the end cysteine and phenylalanine. This entry keeps only the CDR3 DNA: 45 bases, framed from base 1. CDR1 KGHSH and CDR2 LQKENI are derived from the germline V gene.

This sequence originates from a female donor in good health, enrolled as a control in a pregnancy study. This chain is built from TRBV18 and TRBJ2-1; 7 middle bases align to TRBD1. The material was peripheral blood, obtained after pregnancy. The CDR3 region has the sequence CASSRLGTEYNEQFF. The nucleotide sequence reads as follows: TGTGCCAGCTCAAGACTTGGGACAGAATACAATGAGCAGTTCTTC.